These 8 T cell receptor beta chains were sequenced from one sample in a study of beta chain features in type 1 diabetes. The entirety of the isolated RNA underwent reverse transcription, so expressed TCRB transcripts were sequenced. Libraries were prepared by immunoSEQ multiplex PCR; TCRdb keeps only in-frame clonotypes and omits some of them. Among hundreds of thousands of clones, 15% to 18% were seen once, and the ten largest hold 0.07% to 0.095%. Sequenced sample: naive CD4+ T cells from blood. All receptors come from a man aged 18 to 35 in good health.

V and J are TRBV28 and TRBJ2-7; a weak D match, TRBD1 (8 bases). CDR1 is MDHEN and CDR2 is SYDVKM in the germline V gene. The CDR3 loop spans 14 amino acids. V lost 6 bases and J 5 bases, leaving 17 bases between the germline ends. The CDR3 loop is CASSSGGQVNEQYF. The CDR3 bases are TGTGCCAGCAGCTCGGGGGGACAGGTTAACGAGCAGTACTTC.

The rearrangement joins TRBV9 to TRBJ1-2; D is uncertain. Germline CDR1 SGDLS, CDR2 YYNGEE. The CDR3 has 16 residues. The germline V and J ends were trimmed by 0 bases and 0 bases, with 12 bases remaining between them. CDR3 nucleotides: TGTGCCAGCAGCGTAGCTGAGGACCCACCTAACTATGGCTACACCTTC. This gives the protein CASSVAEDPPNYGYTF.

In this sample, this clone turned up a few times. The rearrangement joins TRBV6-5 to TRBJ2-6; the D gene is possibly TRBD1 (6 bases). Per germline, CDR1 MNHEY and CDR2 SVGAGI. V was pared by 8 bases and J by 2 bases, with 10 bases between. The CDR3 spans 14 residues. CDR3 nucleotide sequence: TGTGCCAGCGGGGGACAACCTGGGGCCAACGTCCTGACTTTC. Protein: CASGGQPGANVLTF.

The chain has TRBV6-1 and TRBJ2-7; TRBD1 is a possible D gene (6 bases). This CDR3 is 14 amino acids long. CDR1 MNHNS and CDR2 SASEGT come from the germline V gene. Trimming removed 7 bases from V and 5 bases from J, with 18 bases in between. The CDR3 DNA sequence: TGTGCCAGCAACATACGGGGCAGGGGCGACGAGCAGTACTTC. Its protein is CASNIRGRGDEQYF.

This clone has only a few counts. The chain couples TRBV5-4 to TRBJ1-2, with TRBD1 matching over 7 bases. V was clipped by 2 bases and J by 8 bases; unmatched bases: 12. The CDR3 is 15 residues long. Germline V gene sequence: CDR1 SGHNT, CDR2 YYREEE (reference sequence). DNA of the CDR3: TGTGCCAGCAGCTTTCGGTTCAGGGGGGAAGGGGGCTACACCTTC. As protein: CASSFRFRGEGGYTF.

The chain uses TRBV2 and TRBJ1-1, with a weak D call TRBD1 (6 bases). Trimming pared 7 bases from V and 5 bases from J, leaving 11 bases between. CDR1 and CDR2 from the germline V gene are SNHLY and FYNNEI. The length of the CDR3 is 12 residues. The CDR3 nucleotides are TGTGCCAGCACGGGGGACATTACTGAAGCTTTCTTT. This sequence encodes CASTGDITEAFF.

CDR3: CASTGQNYNEQFF. The CDR3 DNA reads as TGTGCCAGTACGGGACAGAACTACAATGAGCAGTTCTTC. The J gene is TRBJ2-1, the V gene TRBV19, with TRBD1 matching over 7 bases. Trimming took 7 bases from V and 3 from J; bases not matched to a gene: 3. This CDR3 is 13 amino acids long. Germline CDR1 is LNHDA and CDR2 is SQIVND (reference sequence).

This clone appeared a few times. This chain links TRBV7-9 with TRBJ2-4, with 10 bases identical to TRBD2. This CDR3 region has 18 residues. The ends lost 3 bases at V and 0 bases at J; junction bases unmatched: 8. Germline CDR1 reads SEHNR; CDR2 reads FQNEAQ (reference sequence). The CDR3 loop is CASSFELTSGLAKNIQYF. The DNA for the CDR3 is TGTGCCAGCAGCTTCGAACTGACTAGCGGGCTAGCCAAAAACATTCAGTACTTC. The full variable domain, completed using reference TRBV7-9 and TRBJ2-4, is DTGVSQNPRHKITKRGQNVTFRCDPISEHNRLYWYRQTLGQGPEFLTYFQNEAQLEKSRLLSDRFSAERPKGSFSTLEIQRTEQGDSAMYLCASSFELTSGLAKNIQYFGAGTRLSVL.